This TCR beta chain was captured in a study of human T cells and chemical hapten exposure. About the study: The study sensitized with 2% DPC on an approximately 2 cm by approximately 2 cm patch of upper inner arm skin.

There are 13 residues in the CDR3. V shed 1 base and J shed 7 bases, with 10 bases lying between them. TCRdb processed the RACE reads anew with MiXCR; each CDR3 protein has one entry. The sample contains about 380,000 distinct CDR3 sequences, more than 4.5% of which appear only once. Time point: patch test 1, 2 weeks after DPC sensitization. The sample's treatment: therapeutic diphenylcyclopropenone sensitization with weekly scalp DPC. V gene TRBV12-3 or TRBV12-4 combines with J gene TRBJ1-1; D gene uncertain. The TCR comes from a woman between 50 and 59 years old with alopecia areata. Some clones in this sample may be carry-over from other donors' samples. Sample: whole blood, taken in connection with sensitization to the hapten diphenylcyclopropenone (DPC). CDR3 region: CASSLGSKIEAFF. The CDR3 DNA sequence: TGTGCCAGCAGTTTAGGTAGCAAAATTGAAGCTTTCTTT.